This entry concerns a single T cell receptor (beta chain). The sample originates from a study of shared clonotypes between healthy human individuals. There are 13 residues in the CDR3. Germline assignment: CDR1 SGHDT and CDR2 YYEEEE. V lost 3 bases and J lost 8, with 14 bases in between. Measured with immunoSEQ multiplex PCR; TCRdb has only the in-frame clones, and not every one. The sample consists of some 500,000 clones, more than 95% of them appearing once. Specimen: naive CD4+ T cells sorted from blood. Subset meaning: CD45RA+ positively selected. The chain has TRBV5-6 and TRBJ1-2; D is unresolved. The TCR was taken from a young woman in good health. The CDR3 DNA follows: TGTGCCAGCAGCTCGGATGCGAGGTTAGGCTACACCTTC. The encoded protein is CASSSDARLGYTF.